The text below deals with one T cell receptor beta chain. Its antigen remains unidentified. Both 60 Vbeta primers and 13 Jbeta primers went into the PCR. Data came from immunoSEQ multiplex PCR; TCRdb stores just in-frame clones and leaves some out. The sample has 120,000 or so clones, and its top ten clones hold more than 3%. The data originate from a study of cytomegalovirus exposure and HLA in healthy donors. Notes on the study in general: In a later analysis, parvovirus B19, influenza, CMV and Epstein-Barr virus appeared linked to several top co-occurrence clusters.

The germline V gene encodes CDR1 SQVTM and CDR2 ANQGSEA. V lost 7 bases to trimming and J lost 7 bases, with 17 bases between them. The CDR3 length is 13 residues. Each donor was nominally healthy when sampled (though unrecorded immune exposures were likely). Material: PBMCs. The J gene is TRBJ2-1, the V gene TRBV29-1; D gene unclear. This sequence was found in a man aged 18 to 30 in good health and CMV-seronegative. The CDR3 nucleotides are TGCAGCGCCCAGACGGAGTTTAGGAATGAGCAGTTCTTC. This codes for CSAQTEFRNEQFF.